This T cell receptor (beta chain) comes out of a study of persistence of HIV-infected CD4 T cells. Points from the study as a whole: CMV- and Gag-responding cells had lower TCRbeta richness than CD3/CD28-responding cells.

Cells were stimulated with CMV-infected fibroblast lysates at about 9.4 ug/mL. CD40L-negative CD69-negative CD45RO-high memory CD4+ T cells were sorted as populations depleted of antigen-responding cells. Before stimulation, PBMCs underwent CD8+ T cell depletion. The libraries were made with immunoSEQ version 4 in survey mode. Profiling relied on immunoSEQ multiplex PCR, and the TCRdb table lists in-frame clones only, not all of them. The data show fewer than 35,000 clones, about 81% seen once. As for this clone: Its antigen is not known.

J gave up 6 bases and V 4 bases, and 8 bases lay outside the gene matches. The length of the CDR3 is 15 residues. Looked up from germline, CDR1 is SGHTA and CDR2 is FQGNSA. The material sequenced was CD4+ T cells sorted from PBMCs after roughly 18-hour stimulation, taken from a patient who received antiretroviral therapy. V gene TRBV7-2 combines with J gene TRBJ2-3; 9 nucleotides match TRBD2. This TCR was sampled from an adult woman with HIV who was CMV-seropositive. This CDR3 is CASSSIAGVYDTQYF. The CDR3 nucleotides are TGTGCCAGCAGCTCTATAGCGGGAGTTTATGATACGCAGTATTTT.